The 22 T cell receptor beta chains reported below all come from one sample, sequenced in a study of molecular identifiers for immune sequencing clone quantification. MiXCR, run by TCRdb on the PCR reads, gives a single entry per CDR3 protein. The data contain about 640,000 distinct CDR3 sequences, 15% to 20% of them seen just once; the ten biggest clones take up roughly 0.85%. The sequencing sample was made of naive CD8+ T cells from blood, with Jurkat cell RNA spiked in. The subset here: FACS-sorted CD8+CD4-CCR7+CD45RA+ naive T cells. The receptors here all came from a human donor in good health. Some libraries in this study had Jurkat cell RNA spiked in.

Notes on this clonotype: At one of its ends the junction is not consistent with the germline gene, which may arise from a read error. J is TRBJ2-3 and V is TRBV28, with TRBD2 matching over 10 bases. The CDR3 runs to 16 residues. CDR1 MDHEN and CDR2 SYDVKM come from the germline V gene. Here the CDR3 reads CASSSPSGRGPDTRYF. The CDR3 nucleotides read TGTGCCAGCAGTTCTCCTAGCGGGAGAGGCCCAGATACGCGGTATTTT.

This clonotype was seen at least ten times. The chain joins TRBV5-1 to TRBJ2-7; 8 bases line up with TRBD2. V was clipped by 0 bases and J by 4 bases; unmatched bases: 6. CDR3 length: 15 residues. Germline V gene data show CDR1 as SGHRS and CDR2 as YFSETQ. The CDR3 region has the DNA TGCGCCAGCAGCTTGGCGGCGGCGGGAGGATACGAGCAGTACTTC. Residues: CASSLAAAGGYEQYF.

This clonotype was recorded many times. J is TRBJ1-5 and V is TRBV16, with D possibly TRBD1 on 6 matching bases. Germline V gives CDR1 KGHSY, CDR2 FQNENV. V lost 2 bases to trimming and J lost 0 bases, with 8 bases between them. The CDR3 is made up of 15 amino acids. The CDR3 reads CASSQGQPSNQPQHF. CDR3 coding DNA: TGTGCCAGCAGCCAAGGACAGCCTAGCAATCAGCCCCAGCATTTT.

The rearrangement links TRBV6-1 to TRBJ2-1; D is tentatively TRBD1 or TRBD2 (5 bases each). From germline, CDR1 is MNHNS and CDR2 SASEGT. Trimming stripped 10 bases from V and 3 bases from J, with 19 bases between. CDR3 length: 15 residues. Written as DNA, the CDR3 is TGTGCCACAATCCCGGCGGGTACAGGCTACAATGAGCAGTTCTTC. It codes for CATIPAGTGYNEQFF.

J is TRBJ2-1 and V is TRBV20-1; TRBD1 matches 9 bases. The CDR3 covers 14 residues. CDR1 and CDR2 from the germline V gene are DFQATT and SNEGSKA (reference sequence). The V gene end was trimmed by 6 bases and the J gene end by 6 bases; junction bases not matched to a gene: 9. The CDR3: CSAYGQGMFNEQFF. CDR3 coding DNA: TGCAGTGCGTACGGACAGGGGATGTTCAATGAGCAGTTCTTC.

CDR3 nucleotides: TGCAGCGTTAGGGGGGTCTACAATGAGCAGTTCTTC. Translated: CSVRGVYNEQFF. The chain couples TRBV29-1 to TRBJ2-1; D might be TRBD1 or TRBD2, each matching 6 bases. V was shortened by 5 bases and J by 3 bases, with 8 bases between the two germline ends. Germline CDR1 SQVTM, CDR2 ANQGSEA. The CDR3 is 12 amino acids.

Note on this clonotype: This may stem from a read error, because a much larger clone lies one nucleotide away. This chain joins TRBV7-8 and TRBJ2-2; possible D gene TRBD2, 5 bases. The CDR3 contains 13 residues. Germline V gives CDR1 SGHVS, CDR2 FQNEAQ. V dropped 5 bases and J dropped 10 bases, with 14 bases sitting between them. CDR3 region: CASSKSSNEELFF. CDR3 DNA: TGTGCCAGCAGCAAGTCTAGCAACGAGGAGCTGTTTTTT.

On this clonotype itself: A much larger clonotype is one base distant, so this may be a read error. The CDR3 region has the DNA TGTGCCAGAAGCCCACAGGACCAAGAGACCCAGTACTTC. Its translation is CARSPQDQETQYF. The genes are TRBV13 and TRBJ2-5, with D perhaps matching TRBD1 (5 bases). The germline V and J ends were trimmed by 9 bases and 0 bases, with 11 bases remaining between them. The germline gives CDR1 PRHDT, CDR2 FYEKMQ (reference sequence). The CDR3 consists of 13 residues.

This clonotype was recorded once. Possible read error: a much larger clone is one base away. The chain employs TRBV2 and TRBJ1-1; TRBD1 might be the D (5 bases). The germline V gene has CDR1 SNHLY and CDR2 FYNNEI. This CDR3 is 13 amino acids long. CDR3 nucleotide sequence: TGTGCCAGCAGCGCCGACAGAAACACTGAAGCTTCCTTT. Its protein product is CASSADRNTEASF. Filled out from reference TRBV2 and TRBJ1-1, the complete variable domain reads EPEVTQTPSHQVTQMGQEVILRCVPISNHLYFYWYRQILGQKVEFLVSFYNNEISEKSEIFDDQFSVERPDGSNFTLKIRSTKLEDSAMYFCASSADRNTEASFGQGTRLTVV.

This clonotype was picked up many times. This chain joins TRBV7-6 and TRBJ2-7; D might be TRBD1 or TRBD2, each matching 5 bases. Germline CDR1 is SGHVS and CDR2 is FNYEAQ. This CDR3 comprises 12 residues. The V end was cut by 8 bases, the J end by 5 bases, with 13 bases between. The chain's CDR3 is CASLGESHEQYF. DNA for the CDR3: TGTGCCAGCTTAGGGGAGAGTCACGAGCAGTACTTC.

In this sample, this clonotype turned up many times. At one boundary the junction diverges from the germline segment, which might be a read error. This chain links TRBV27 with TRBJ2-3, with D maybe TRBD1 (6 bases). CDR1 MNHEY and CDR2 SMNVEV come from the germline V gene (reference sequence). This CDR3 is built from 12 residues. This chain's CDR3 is CASSLHLGTIHF. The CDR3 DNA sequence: TGTGCCAGCAGTTTACATTTAGGGACAATCCATTTT.

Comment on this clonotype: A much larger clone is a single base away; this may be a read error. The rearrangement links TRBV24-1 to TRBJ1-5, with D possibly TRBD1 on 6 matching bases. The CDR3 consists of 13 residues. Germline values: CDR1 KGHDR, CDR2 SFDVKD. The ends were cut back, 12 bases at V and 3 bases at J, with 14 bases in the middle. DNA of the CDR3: TGTGCCGCCGGCGGGGGCCCCAATCAGCCCCAGCATTTT. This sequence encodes CAAGGGPNQPQHF.

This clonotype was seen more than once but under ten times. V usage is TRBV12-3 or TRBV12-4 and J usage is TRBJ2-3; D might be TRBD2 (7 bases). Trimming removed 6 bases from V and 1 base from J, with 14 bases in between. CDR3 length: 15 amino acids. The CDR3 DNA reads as TGTGCCAGCAGCCACGAGGGGGGGCGCACAGATACGCAGTATTTT. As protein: CASSHEGGRTDTQYF.

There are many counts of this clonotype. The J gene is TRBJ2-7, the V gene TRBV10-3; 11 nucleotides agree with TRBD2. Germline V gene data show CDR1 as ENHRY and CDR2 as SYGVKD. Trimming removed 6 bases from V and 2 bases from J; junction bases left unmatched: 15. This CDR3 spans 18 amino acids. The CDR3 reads CAISQLAGVSPIPYEQYF. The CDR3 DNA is TGTGCCATCAGCCAACTAGCGGGAGTTTCCCCGATACCCTACGAGCAGTACTTC.

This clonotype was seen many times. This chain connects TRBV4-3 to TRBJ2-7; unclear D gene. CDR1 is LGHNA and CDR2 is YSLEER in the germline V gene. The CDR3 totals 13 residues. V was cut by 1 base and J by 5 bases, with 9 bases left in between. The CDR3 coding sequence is TGCGCCAGCAGCCAAGGGCGCTTAAACGAGCAGTACTTC. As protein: CASSQGRLNEQYF.

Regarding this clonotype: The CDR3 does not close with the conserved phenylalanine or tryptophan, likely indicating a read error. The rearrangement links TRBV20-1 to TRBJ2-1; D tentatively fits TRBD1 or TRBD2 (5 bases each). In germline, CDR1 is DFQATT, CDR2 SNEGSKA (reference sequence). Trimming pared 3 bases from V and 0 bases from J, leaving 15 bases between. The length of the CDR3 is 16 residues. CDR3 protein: CSASIHGTLSYNEQFS. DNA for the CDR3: TGCAGTGCTAGTATTCACGGGACCCTCTCCTACAATGAGCAGTTCTCC.

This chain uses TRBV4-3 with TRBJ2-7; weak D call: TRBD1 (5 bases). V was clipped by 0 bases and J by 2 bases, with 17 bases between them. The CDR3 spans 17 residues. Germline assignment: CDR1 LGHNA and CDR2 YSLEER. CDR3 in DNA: TGCGCCAGCAGCCAAGATCGAGGACACCCATCACCCTACGAGCAGTACTTC. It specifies CASSQDRGHPSPYEQYF.

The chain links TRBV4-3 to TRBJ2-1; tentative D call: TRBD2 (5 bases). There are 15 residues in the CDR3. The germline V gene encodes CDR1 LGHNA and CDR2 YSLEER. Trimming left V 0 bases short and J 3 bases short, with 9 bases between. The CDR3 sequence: CASSQDITSYNEQFF. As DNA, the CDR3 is TGCGCCAGCAGCCAAGATATAACTAGCTACAATGAGCAGTTCTTC.

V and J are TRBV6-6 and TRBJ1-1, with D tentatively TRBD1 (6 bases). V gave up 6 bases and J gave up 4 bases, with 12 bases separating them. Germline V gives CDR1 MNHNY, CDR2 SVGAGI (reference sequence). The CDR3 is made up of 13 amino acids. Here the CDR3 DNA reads TGTGCCAGCAGCCAGGCGGACAGCACTGAAGCTTTCTTT. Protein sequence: CASSQADSTEAFF.

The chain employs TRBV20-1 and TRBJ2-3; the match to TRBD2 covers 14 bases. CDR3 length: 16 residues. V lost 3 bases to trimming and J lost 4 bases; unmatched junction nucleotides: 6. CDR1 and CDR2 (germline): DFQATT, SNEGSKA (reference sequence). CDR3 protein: CSARRLAGGRADTQYF. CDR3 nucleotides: TGCAGTGCTAGGAGACTAGCGGGAGGGAGGGCAGATACGCAGTATTTT.

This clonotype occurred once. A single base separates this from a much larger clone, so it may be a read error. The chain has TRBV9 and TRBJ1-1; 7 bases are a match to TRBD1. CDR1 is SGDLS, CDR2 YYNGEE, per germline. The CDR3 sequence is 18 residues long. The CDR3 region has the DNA TGTACCAGCAGCGCCAACTCCGTCACAGGGGTTGGGGGCACTGAAGCTTTCTTT. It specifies CTSSANSVTGVGGTEAFF.

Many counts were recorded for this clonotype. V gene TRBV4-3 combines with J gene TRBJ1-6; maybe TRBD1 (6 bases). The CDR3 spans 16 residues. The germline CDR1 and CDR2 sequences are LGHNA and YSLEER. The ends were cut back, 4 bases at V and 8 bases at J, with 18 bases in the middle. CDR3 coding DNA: TGCGCCAGCAGCCGAACCGGGACATTCGACGATTCACCCCTCCACTTT. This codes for CASSRTGTFDDSPLHF.